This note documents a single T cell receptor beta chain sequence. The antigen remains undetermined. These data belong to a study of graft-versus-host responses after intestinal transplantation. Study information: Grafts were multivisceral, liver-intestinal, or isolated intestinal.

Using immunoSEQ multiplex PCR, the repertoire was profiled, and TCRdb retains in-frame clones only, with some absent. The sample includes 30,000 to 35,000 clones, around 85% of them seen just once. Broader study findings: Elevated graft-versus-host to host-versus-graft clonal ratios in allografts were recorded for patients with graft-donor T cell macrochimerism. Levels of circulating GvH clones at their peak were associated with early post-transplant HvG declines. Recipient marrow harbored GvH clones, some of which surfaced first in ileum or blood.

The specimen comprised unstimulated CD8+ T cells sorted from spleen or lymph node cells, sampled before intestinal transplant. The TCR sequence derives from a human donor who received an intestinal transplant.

CDR3 amino acids: CASSHPLAGGTKNIQYF. CDR3 bases: TGCGCCAGCAGCCATCCACTAGCGGGGGGAACCAAAAACATTCAGTACTTC. The V and J genes are TRBV4-3 and TRBJ2-4, with 12 bases matching TRBD2. The J segment lost 2 bases and the V segment lost 3 bases, leaving 5 bases of the junction unmatched. This CDR3 is 17 amino acids long. Germline assignment: CDR1 LGHNA and CDR2 YSLEER.